These 11 T cell receptor beta chains originate from one sample sequenced in a study of T cells of healthy individuals. TCRdb passed the 5' RACE reads through MiXCR, listing each CDR3 protein once. Of 50,000 to 55,000 distinct CDR3 sequences detected, roughly 14% appear once; the ten largest clones hold 15% to 20%. Receptor source: a human donor in good health.

This clonotype has ten or more counts. The V gene is TRBV6-1, the J gene TRBJ2-7; no definite D call. Germline V lookup: CDR1 MNHNS, CDR2 SASEGT. The CDR3 covers 12 residues. V lost 7 bases, J lost 2 bases, and 9 bases lay in between. The CDR3 bases are TGTGCCAGCAAAGACGGCCCCTACGAGCAGTACTTC. Protein sequence: CASKDGPYEQYF.

This clonotype has just one count. The chain joins TRBV28 to TRBJ2-4; TRBD2 matches at 8 bases. The V and J ends lost 3 bases and 9 bases, in that order; junction bases with no gene match: 7. CDR3 length equals 14 residues. Germline CDR1 reads MDHEN; CDR2 reads SYDVKM. The CDR3 region is CASSLPGGVPIQYF. The CDR3 coding sequence is TGTGCCAGCAGTTTGCCGGGGGGGGTCCCCATTCAGTACTTC.

This clonotype was detected many times. The V and J genes are TRBV30 and TRBJ1-1; 7 bases fit TRBD1. Germline V lookup: CDR1 GTSNPN, CDR2 SVGIG (reference sequence). This CDR3 is 13 amino acids long. V was pared by 5 bases and J by 3 bases, with 6 bases of the junction left unmatched. The CDR3 spells CAWDRAEYTEAFF. CDR3 coding DNA: TGTGCCTGGGACAGGGCTGAGTACACTGAAGCTTTCTTT. Full variable domain (outside the CDR3, taken from reference TRBV30 and TRBJ1-1): SQTIHQWPATLVQPVGSPLSLECTVEGTSNPNLYWYRQAAGRGLQLLFYSVGIGQISSEVPQNLSASRPQDRQFILSSKKLLLSDSGFYLCAWDRAEYTEAFFGQGTRLTVV.

This clonotype was observed many times. The chain combines TRBV2 with TRBJ1-3; 11 positions match TRBD1. V shed 5 bases, J shed 0 bases, and the junction held 12 bases outside the gene matches. The germline V gene encodes CDR1 SNHLY and CDR2 FYNNEI. The CDR3 runs 19 residues. The CDR3 nucleotides are TGTGCCAGCAGTCGAACCGGGACAGGGGGAGCCGGCTCTGGAAACACCATATATTTT. This encodes CASSRTGTGGAGSGNTIYF.

This clonotype showed up many times. CDR3 amino acids: CASSLRDSPTDTQYF. CDR3 bases: TGTGCCAGCAGCCTCCGGGACTCACCCACAGATACGCAGTATTTT. The genes are TRBV7-9 and TRBJ2-3, with D perhaps TRBD2 (6 bases). The V and J ends lost 5 bases and 2 bases respectively, with 14 bases between them. This CDR3 is 15 amino acids long. CDR1 and CDR2 from the germline V gene are SEHNR and FQNEAQ (reference sequence). Together with reference TRBV7-9 and TRBJ2-3, the CDR3 gives the full variable domain: DTGVSQNPRHKITKRGQNVTFRCDPISEHNRLYWYRQTLGQGPEFLTYFQNEAQLEKSRLLSDRFSAERPKGSFSTLEIQRTEQGDSAMYLCASSLRDSPTDTQYFGPGTRLTVL.

This clonotype came up a few times. The rearrangement joins TRBV10-3 to TRBJ1-1; D perhaps matches TRBD1 (5 bases). The germline V gene has CDR1 ENHRY and CDR2 SYGVKD. This CDR3 has 14 amino acids. V lost 4 bases, J lost 5 bases, and 14 bases lay in between. In DNA form, the CDR3 reads TGTGCCATCAGTGGGGGGGTCAAAGGGACTGAAGCTTTCTTT. Amino acids: CAISGGVKGTEAFF.

In its sample, this clonotype was seen many times. The chain combines TRBV6-2 or TRBV6-3 with TRBJ1-2; the D is unclear. CDR1 and CDR2 from the germline V gene are MNHEY and SVGEGT. The CDR3 runs 15 residues. The V and J ends lost 5 bases and 2 bases respectively, with 15 bases between them. The CDR3 DNA is TGTGCCAGCAGTCAACCGGGAGCTTCCAACTATGGCTACACCTTC. Protein: CASSQPGASNYGYTF.

This clonotype was counted a few times. The gene calls are TRBV20-1 and TRBJ1-6; D gene uncertain. Trimming cost V 3 bases and J 5 bases, with 11 bases left between them. CDR1 is DFQATT, CDR2 SNEGSKA, per germline (reference sequence). The CDR3 totals 14 residues. The CDR3 spells CSASRTVDNSPLHF. The CDR3 bases are TGCAGTGCTAGCCGGACGGTGGATAATTCACCCCTCCACTTT.

V is TRBV27 and J is TRBJ2-6, with D hard to call. Trimming stripped 10 bases from V and 0 bases from J, with 4 bases between. This CDR3 is 12 amino acids long. Per the germline V gene, CDR1 is MNHEY and CDR2 is SMNVEV (reference sequence). The CDR3 protein is CATTSGANVLTF. The CDR3 DNA sequence: TGTGCCACGACCTCTGGGGCCAACGTCCTGACTTTC.

Many counts were recorded for this clonotype. V is TRBV3-2 and J is TRBJ1-2. TRBV3-2 is a listed pseudogene. CDR3 length: 16 residues. CDR3 protein: CASSQEGDTADYGYTF. The DNA for the CDR3 is TGTGCCAGCAGCCAAGAGGGAGACACCGCCGACTATGGCTACACCTTC.

The V gene is TRBV4-2, the J gene TRBJ2-5; no reliable D call. The CDR3 has 13 residues. Germline V gives CDR1 LGHNA, CDR2 YNFKEQ. Trimming shortened V by 1 base and J by 5 bases, and 8 bases separated the two germline ends. In DNA, the CDR3 is TGTGCCAGCAGCCAAGGTAGCCCTGAGACCCAGTACTTC. The encoded protein is CASSQGSPETQYF.